The clone carrying this T cell receptor (beta chain) was counted between two and nine times. Antigen specificity is unknown. The sample is drawn from a study of OX40 agonist ivuxolimab in advanced cancers. The method was immunoSEQ multiplex PCR; TCRdb's version includes in-frame clones alone and lacks a portion of them. The repertoire holds approximately 19,000 clones, with roughly 91% as singletons. At cycle 4 day 1, cycle 7 day 1, and baseline, blood was sampled. V dropped 6 bases and J dropped 0 bases, with 9 bases sitting between them. Germline V gives CDR1 SGHVS, CDR2 FNYEAQ. This CDR3 contains 13 residues. Study results and limitations: Clonal expansion was seen in CD4+ and CD8+ blood T cells by week 6 at 0.1 to 3.0 mg/kg.

This sequence was found in an adult with an advanced solid tumor such as melanoma, head and neck, liver or kidney cancer. The material was CD4+ or CD8+ T cells sorted from blood, obtained in a trial of the OX40 agonist ivuxolimab. This sequence joins TRBV7-6 and TRBJ2-7; possibly TRBD1 for D (6 bases). The CDR3 sequence: CASRPDSSYEQYF. The CDR3 nucleotides are TGTGCCAGCAGGCCGGACAGCTCCTACGAGCAGTACTTC. Using reference TRBV7-6 and TRBJ2-7 for the parts outside the CDR3, the full variable domain is GAGVSQSPRYKVTKRGQDVALRCDPISGHVSLYWYRQALGQGPEFLTYFNYEAQQDKSGLPNDRFSAERPEGSISTLTIQRTEQRDSAMYRCASRPDSSYEQYFGPGTRLTVT.